What follows is one T cell receptor (beta chain) and its context. This same CDR3 is encoded by further DNA sequences in the sample. The sample is drawn from a study of T cell responses to AZD1222 COVID-19 vaccine. Repertoires were generated with immunoSEQ multiplex PCR, while TCRdb's copy carries only in-frame clones and drops some. The profile shows under 100,000 clones, more than 70% of them singletons. The V gene lost 3 bases and the J gene lost 1 base, with 10 bases spanning the gap. The CDR3 spans 14 residues. Germline V gene lookup returns CDR1 MDHEN and CDR2 SYDVKM. This specimen was peripheral blood, taken on day 0 of AZD1222 vaccination. The TCR originated in an adult in good health. This rearrangement joins TRBV28 to TRBJ2-7, with D tentatively TRBD1 (6 bases). Here the CDR3 reads CASSFAQGSYEQYF. Written as DNA, the CDR3 is TGTGCCAGCAGTTTCGCGCAGGGGTCCTACGAGCAGTACTTC. The whole variable domain, filled in from reference TRBV28 and TRBJ2-7, reads DVKVTQSSRYLVKRTGEKVFLECVQDMDHENMFWYRQDPGLGLRLIYFSYDVKMKEKGDIPEGYSVSREKKERFSLILESASTNQTSMYLCASSFAQGSYEQYFGPGTRLTVT.